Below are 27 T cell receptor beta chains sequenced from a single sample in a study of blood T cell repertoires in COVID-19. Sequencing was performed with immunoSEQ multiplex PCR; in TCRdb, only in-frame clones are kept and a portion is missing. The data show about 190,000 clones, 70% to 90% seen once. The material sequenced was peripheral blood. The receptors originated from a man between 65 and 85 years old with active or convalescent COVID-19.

The CDR3 sequence: CASSYSRTGQNEQFF. In DNA form, the CDR3 reads TGTGCCAGCAGTTATAGTCGGACAGGGCAAAATGAGCAGTTCTTC. J is TRBJ2-1 and V is TRBV6-5; TRBD1 aligns across 8 bases. The germline gives CDR1 MNHEY, CDR2 SVGAGI. The junction had 8 bases not matched to a gene; V was cut back by 3 bases and J by 7 bases. The CDR3 totals 15 residues.

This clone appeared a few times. CDR3 protein: CASSRRQGAHTGELFF. The CDR3 DNA reads as TGTGCCAGCAGCCGAAGACAGGGGGCGCACACCGGGGAGCTGTTTTTT. The gene calls are TRBV14 and TRBJ2-2, with 10 bases fitting TRBD1. With 4 bases clipped from V and 3 bases from J, the junction kept 5 bases outside the gene matches. This CDR3 has 16 residues. Germline V gene data show CDR1 as SGHDN and CDR2 as FVKESK.

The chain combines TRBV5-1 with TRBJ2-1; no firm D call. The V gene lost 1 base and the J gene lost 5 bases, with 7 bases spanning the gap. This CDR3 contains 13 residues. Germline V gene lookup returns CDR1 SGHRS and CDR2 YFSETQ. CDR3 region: CASSLNPDNEQFF. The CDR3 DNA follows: TGCGCCAGCAGCTTGAACCCAGACAATGAGCAGTTCTTC.

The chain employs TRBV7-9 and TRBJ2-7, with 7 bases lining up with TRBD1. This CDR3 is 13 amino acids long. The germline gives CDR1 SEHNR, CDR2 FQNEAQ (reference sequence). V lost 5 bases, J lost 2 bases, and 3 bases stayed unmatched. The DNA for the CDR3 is TGTGCCAGCAGCAGAGGGACAGCCTACGAGCAGTACTTC. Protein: CASSRGTAYEQYF.

CDR3 protein: CASSLGGQGILLTDTQYF. The DNA for the CDR3 is TGTGCCAGCAGCTTAGGGGGACAGGGGATTCTCCTCACAGATACGCAGTATTTT. The gene calls are TRBV7-9 and TRBJ2-3; 10 bases line up with TRBD1. This CDR3 has 18 residues. V lost 1 base and J lost 2; bases outside the gene matches: 9. Germline lookup yields CDR1 SEHNR and CDR2 FQNEAQ (reference sequence).

The DNA of the CDR3 is TGTGCCAGCAGGGCGAGGGACAGCGTTAATTCACCCCTCCACTTT. Translating it yields CASRARDSVNSPLHF. This chain connects TRBV9 to TRBJ1-6, with 7 nucleotides matching TRBD1. The CDR3 runs 15 residues. V gave up 5 bases and J gave up 6 bases; unmatched junction bases: 8. The germline V gene has CDR1 SGDLS and CDR2 YYNGEE. Combining the CDR3 with reference TRBV9 and TRBJ1-6 gives the whole variable domain DSGVTQTPKHLITATGQRVTLRCSPRSGDLSVYWYQQSLDQGLQFLIQYYNGEERAKGNILERFSAQQFPDLHSELNLSSLELGDSALYFCASRARDSVNSPLHFGNGTRLTVT.

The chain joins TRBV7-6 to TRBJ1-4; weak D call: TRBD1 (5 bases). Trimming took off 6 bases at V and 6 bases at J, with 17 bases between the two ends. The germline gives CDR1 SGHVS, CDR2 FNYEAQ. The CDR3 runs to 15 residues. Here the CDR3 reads CASSPKVAGDEKLFF. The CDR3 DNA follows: TGTGCCAGCAGTCCAAAGGTGGCGGGGGATGAAAAACTGTTTTTT.

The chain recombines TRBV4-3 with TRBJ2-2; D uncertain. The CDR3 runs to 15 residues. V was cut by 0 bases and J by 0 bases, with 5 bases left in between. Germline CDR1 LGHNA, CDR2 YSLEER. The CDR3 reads CASSQESANTGELFF. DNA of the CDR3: TGCGCCAGCAGCCAAGAGAGCGCGAACACCGGGGAGCTGTTTTTT.

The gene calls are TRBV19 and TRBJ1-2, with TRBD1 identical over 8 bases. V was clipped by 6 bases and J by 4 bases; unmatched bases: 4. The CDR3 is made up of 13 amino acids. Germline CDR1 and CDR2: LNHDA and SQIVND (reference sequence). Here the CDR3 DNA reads TGTGCCAGTAGGCGGACAGGGACCTATGGCTACACCTTC. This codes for CASRRTGTYGYTF.

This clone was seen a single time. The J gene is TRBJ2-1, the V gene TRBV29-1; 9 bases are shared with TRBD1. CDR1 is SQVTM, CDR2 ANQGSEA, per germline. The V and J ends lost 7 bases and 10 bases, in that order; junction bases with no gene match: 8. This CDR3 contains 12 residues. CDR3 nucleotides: TGCAGCGGTTTACAGGGGGCTCGGGAGCAGTTCTTC. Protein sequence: CSGLQGAREQFF.

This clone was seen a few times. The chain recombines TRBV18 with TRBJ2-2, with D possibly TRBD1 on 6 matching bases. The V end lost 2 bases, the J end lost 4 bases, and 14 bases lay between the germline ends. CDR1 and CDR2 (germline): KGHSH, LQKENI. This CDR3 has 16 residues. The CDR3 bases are TGTGCCAGCTCACCAGCCCAGGGGATGGGCACCGGGGAGCTGTTTTTT. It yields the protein CASSPAQGMGTGELFF.

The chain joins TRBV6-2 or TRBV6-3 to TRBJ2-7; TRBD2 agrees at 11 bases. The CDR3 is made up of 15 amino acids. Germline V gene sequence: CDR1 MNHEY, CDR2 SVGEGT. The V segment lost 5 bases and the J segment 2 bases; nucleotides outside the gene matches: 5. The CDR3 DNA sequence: TGTGCCAGCAGTACCGGACTAGCGGGTCCCTACGAGCAGTACTTC. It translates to CASSTGLAGPYEQYF.

As DNA, the CDR3 is TGTGCCAGCAGCCGACAGGGCGGGACCGGGGAGCTGTTTTTT. Protein: CASSRQGGTGELFF. This sequence joins TRBV3-1 (or the pseudogene TRBV3-2) and TRBJ2-2; 7 nucleotides line up with TRBD1. The length of the CDR3 is 14 residues. Per the germline V gene, CDR1 is LGHDT and CDR2 is YNNKEL (reference sequence). V lost 4 bases to trimming and J lost 5 bases; unmatched junction nucleotides: 4.

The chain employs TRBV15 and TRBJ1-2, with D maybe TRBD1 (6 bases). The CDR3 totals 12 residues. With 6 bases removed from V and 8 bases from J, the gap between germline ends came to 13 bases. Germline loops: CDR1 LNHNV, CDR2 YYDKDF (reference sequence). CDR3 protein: CATRNREGGYTF. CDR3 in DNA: TGTGCCACCAGAAACAGGGAAGGAGGCTACACCTTC.

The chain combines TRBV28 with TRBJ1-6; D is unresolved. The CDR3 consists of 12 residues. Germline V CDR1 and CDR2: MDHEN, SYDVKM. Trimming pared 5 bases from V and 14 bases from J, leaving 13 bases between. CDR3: CASSHFTGSLHF. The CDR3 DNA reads TGTGCCAGCAGTCATTTTACCGGGTCCCTCCACTTT.

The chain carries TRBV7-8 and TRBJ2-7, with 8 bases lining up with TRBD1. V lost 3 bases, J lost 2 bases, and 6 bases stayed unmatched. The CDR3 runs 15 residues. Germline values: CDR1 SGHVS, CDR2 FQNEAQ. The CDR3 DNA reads TGTGCCAGCAGCTTCCTTGACAGGGGAGCCTACGAGCAGTACTTC. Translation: CASSFLDRGAYEQYF.

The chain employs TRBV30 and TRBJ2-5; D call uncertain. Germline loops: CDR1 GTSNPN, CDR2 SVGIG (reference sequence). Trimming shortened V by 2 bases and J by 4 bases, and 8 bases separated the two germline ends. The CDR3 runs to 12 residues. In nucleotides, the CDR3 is TGTGCCTGGAGTACAAGAAGAGAGACCCAGTACTTC. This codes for CAWSTRRETQYF.

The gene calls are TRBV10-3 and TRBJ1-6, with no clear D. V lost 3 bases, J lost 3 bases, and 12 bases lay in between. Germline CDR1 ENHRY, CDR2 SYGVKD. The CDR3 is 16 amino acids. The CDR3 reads CAISDGGHGYNSPLHF. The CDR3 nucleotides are TGTGCCATCAGTGATGGTGGGCATGGCTATAATTCACCCCTCCACTTT.

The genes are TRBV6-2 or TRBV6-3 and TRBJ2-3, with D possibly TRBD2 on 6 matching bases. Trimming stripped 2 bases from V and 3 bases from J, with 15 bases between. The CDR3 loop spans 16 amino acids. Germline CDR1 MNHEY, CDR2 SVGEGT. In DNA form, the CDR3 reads TGTGCCAGCAGTTACGACCGCAGGGAGGTGACAGATACGCAGTATTTT. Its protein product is CASSYDRREVTDTQYF.

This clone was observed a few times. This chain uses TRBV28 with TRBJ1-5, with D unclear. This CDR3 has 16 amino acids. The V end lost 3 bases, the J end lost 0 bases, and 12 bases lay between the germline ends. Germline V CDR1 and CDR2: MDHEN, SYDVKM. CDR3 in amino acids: CASSFHSRYSNQPQHF. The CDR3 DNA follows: TGTGCCAGCAGTTTTCACAGCCGATATAGCAATCAGCCCCAGCATTTT.

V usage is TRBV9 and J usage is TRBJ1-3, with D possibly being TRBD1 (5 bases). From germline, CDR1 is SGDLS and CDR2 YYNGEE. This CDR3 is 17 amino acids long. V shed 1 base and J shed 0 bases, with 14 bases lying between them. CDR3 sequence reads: CASSVTPATDSGNTIYF. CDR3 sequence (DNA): TGTGCCAGCAGCGTAACCCCTGCGACAGACTCTGGAAACACCATATATTTT.

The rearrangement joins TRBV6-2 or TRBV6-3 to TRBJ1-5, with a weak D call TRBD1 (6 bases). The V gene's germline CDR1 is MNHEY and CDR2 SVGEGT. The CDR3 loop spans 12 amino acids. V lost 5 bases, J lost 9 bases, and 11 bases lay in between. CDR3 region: CASSPGVGPQHF. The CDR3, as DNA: TGTGCCAGCAGTCCAGGGGTGGGGCCCCAGCATTTT.

CDR3: CASSYSPPIAGGKWETQYF. The DNA for the CDR3 is TGTGCCAGCAGTTACTCCCCACCGATAGCGGGGGGGAAGTGGGAGACCCAGTACTTC. J is TRBJ2-5 and V is TRBV6-7, with 11 positions matching TRBD2. TRBV6-7 is an open reading frame, and its role is uncertain. Germline trimming cut 0 bases from V and 5 bases from J; bases unmatched to any gene: 14. The CDR3 has 19 amino acids.

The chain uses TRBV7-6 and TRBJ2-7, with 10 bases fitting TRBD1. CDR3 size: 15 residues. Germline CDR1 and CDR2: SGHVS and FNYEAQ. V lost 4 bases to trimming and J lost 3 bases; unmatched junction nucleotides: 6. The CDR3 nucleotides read TGTGCCAGCAGCTCAAGGACAGGGGGTGACTACGAGCAGTACTTC. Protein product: CASSSRTGGDYEQYF. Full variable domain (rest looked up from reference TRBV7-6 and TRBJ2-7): GAGVSQSPRYKVTKRGQDVALRCDPISGHVSLYWYRQALGQGPEFLTYFNYEAQQDKSGLPNDRFSAERPEGSISTLTIQRTEQRDSAMYRCASSSRTGGDYEQYFGPGTRLTVT.

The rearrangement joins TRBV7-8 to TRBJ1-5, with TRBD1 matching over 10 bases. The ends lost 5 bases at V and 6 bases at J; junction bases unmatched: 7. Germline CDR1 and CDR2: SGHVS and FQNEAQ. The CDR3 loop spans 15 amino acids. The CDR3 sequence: CASSPRTGGGQPQHF. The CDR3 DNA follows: TGTGCCAGCAGCCCGAGGACAGGGGGTGGTCAGCCCCAGCATTTT.

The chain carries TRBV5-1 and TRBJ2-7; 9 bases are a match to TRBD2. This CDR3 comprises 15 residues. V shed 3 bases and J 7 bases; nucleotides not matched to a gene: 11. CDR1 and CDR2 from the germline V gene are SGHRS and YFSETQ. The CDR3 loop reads CASSSSGGGVWEQYF. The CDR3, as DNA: TGCGCCAGCAGCTCAAGCGGCGGGGGGGTTTGGGAGCAGTACTTC.

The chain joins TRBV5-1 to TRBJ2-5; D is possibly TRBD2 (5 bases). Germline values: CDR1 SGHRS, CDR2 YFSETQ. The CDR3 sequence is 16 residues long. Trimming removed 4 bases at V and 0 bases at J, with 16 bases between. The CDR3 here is CASSPGLSTYQETQYF. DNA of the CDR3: TGCGCCAGCAGCCCCGGACTCAGTACTTACCAAGAGACCCAGTACTTC.